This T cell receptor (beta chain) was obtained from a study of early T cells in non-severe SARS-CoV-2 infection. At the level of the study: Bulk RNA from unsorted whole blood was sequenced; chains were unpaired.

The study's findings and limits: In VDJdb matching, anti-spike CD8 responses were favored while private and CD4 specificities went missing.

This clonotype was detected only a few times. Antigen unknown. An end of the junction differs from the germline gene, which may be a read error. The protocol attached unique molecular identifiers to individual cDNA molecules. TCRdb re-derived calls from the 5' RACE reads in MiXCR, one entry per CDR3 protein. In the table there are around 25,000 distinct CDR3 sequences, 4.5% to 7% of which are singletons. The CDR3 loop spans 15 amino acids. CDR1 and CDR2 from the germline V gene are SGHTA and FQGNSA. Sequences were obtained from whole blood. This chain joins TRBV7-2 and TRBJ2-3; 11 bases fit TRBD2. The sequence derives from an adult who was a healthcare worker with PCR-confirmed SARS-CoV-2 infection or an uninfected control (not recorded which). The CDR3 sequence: CASSLGGLAGGNSIF. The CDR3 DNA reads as TGTGCCAGCAGCTTAGGTGGTCTAGCGGGGGGAAACTCAATCTTT.